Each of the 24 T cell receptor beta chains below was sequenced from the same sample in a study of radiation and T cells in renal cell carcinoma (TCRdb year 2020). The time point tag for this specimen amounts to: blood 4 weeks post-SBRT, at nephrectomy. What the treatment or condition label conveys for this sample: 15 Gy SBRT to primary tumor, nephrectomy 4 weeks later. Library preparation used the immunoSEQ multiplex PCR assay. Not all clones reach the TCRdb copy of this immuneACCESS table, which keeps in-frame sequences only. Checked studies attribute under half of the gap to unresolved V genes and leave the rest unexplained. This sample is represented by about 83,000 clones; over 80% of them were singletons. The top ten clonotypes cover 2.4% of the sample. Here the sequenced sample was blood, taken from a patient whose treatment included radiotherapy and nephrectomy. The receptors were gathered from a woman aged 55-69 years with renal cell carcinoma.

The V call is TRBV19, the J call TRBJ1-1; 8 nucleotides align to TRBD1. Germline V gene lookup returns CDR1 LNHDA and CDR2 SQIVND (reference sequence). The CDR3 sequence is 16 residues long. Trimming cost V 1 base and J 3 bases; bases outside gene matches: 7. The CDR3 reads CASSIGRTGFYTEAFF. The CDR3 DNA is TGTGCCAGTAGTATAGGCCGGACAGGGTTCTACACTGAAGCTTTCTTT.

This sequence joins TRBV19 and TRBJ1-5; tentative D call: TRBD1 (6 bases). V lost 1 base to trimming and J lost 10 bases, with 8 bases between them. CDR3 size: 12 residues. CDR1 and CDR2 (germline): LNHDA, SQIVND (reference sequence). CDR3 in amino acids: CASSIGQEPQHF. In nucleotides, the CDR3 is TGTGCCAGTAGTATAGGACAGGAACCCCAGCATTTT.

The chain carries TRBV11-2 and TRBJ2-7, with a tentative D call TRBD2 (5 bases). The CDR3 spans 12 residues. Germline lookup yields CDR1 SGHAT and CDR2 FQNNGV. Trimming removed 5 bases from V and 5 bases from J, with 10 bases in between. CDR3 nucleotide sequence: TGTGCCAGCAGCACCGTCGGGGACGAGCAGTACTTC. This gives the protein CASSTVGDEQYF.

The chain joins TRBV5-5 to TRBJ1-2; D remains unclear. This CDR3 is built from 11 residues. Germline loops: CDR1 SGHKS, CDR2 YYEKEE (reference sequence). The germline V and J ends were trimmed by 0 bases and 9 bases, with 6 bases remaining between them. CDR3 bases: TGTGCCAGCAGCTTGGTTTCACGCTACACCTTC. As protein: CASSLVSRYTF.

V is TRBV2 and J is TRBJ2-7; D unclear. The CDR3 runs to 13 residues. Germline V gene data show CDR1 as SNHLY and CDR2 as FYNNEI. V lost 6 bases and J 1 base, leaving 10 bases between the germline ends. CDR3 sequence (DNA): TGTGCCAGCAGGATTGACGGGTCCTACGAGCAGTACTTC. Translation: CASRIDGSYEQYF.

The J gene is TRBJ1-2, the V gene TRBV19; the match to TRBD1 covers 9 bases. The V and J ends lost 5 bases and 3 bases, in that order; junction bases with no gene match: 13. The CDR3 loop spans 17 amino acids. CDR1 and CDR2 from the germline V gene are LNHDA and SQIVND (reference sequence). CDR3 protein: CASSLSIGTGSHYGYTF. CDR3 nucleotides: TGTGCCAGTAGTCTATCGATAGGGACAGGGAGTCACTATGGCTACACCTTC.

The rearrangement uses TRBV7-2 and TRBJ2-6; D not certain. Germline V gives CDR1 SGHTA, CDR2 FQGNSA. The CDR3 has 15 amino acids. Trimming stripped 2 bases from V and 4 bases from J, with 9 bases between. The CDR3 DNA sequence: TGTGCCAGCAGCTTAAGTCAGGTGGGGGCCAACGTCCTGACTTTC. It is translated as CASSLSQVGANVLTF.

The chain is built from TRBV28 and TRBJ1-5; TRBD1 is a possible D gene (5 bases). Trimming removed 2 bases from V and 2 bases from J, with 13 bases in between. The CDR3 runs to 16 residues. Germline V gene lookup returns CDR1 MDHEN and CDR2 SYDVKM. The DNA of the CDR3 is TGTGCCAGCAGTTTACCGCAGGGTTTAGGCAATCAGCCCCAGCATTTT. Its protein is CASSLPQGLGNQPQHF.

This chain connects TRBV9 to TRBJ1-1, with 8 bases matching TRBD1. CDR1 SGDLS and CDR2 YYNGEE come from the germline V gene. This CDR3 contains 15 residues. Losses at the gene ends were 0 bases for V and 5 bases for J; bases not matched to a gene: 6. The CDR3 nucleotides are TGTGCCAGCAGCGTAGAGGGACAGGTGGGAACTGAAGCTTTCTTT. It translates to CASSVEGQVGTEAFF.

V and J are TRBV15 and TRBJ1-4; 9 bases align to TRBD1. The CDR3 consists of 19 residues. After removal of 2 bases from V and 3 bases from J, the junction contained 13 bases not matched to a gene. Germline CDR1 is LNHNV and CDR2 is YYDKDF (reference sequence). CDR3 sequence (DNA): TGTGCCACCAGCAGACCCTTCCGGGACAGGGAAACGGCTAATGAAAAACTGTTTTTT. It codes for CATSRPFRDRETANEKLFF.

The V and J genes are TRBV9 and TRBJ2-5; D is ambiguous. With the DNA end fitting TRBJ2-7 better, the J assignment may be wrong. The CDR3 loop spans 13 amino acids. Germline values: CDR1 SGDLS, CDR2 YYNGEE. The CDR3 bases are TGTGCCAGCAGCCCTCCGACTGGCTACGAGCAGTACTTC. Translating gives CASSPPTGYEQYF.

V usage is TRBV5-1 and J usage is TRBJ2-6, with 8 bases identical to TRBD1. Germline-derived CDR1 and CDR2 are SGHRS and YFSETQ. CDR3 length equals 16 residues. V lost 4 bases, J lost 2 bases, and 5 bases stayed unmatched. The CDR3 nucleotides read TGCGCCAGCAGCAGAGCAGGGGGCGCTGGGGCCAACGTCCTGACTTTC. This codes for CASSRAGGAGANVLTF.

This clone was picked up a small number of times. In DNA, the CDR3 is TGTGCCAGCAGCCCCTTCGAGCAGGGCAATCAGCCCCAGCATTTT. Translation: CASSPFEQGNQPQHF. The rearrangement uses TRBV7-8 and TRBJ1-5; D is unclear. The CDR3 is 15 residues long. Looked up from germline, CDR1 is SGHVS and CDR2 is FQNEAQ. Trimming removed 5 bases from V and 2 bases from J, with 13 bases in between.

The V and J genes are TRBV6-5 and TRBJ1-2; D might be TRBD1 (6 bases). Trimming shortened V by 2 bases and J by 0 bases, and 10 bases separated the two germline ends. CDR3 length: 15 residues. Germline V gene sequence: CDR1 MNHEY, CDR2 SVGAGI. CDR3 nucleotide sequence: TGTGCCAGCAGTTACGACAGGCCAGCTAACTATGGCTACACCTTC. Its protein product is CASSYDRPANYGYTF.

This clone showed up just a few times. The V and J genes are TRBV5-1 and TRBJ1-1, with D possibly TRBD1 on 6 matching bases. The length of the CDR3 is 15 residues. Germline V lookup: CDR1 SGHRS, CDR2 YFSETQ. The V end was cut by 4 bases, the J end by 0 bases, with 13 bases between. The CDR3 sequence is CASSPYGGLNTEAFF. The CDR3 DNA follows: TGCGCCAGCAGCCCCTACGGGGGCCTGAACACTGAAGCTTTCTTT.

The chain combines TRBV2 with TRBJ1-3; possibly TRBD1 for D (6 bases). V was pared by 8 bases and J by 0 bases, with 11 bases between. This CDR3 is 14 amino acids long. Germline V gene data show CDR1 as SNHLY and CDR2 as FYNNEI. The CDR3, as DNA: TGTGCCAGCGAAGACAGGAACTCTGGAAACACCATATATTTT. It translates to CASEDRNSGNTIYF.

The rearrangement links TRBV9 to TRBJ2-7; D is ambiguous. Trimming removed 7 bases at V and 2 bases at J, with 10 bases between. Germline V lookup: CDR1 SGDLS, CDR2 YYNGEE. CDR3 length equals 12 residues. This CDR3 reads CASGTGTYEQYF. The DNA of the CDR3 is TGTGCCAGCGGAACCGGTACCTACGAGCAGTACTTC.

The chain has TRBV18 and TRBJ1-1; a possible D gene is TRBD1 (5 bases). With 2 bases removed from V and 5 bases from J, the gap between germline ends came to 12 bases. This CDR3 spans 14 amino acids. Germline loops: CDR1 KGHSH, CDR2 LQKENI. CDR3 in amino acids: CASSPRRDLTEAFF. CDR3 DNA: TGTGCCAGCTCACCAAGGAGGGACCTAACTGAAGCTTTCTTT. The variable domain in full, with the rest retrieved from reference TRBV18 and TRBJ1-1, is NAGVMQNPRHLVRRRGQEARLRCSPMKGHSHVYWYRQLPEEGLKFMVYLQKENIIDESGMPKERFSAEFPKEGPSILRIQQVVRGDSAAYFCASSPRRDLTEAFFGQGTRLTVV.

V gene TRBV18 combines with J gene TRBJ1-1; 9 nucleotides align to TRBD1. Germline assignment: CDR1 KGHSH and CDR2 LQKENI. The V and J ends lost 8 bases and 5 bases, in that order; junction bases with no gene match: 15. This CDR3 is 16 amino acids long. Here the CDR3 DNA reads TGTGCCAGCACGGGGCTGTCCGACAGGGGGGGAACTGAAGCTTTCTTT. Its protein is CASTGLSDRGGTEAFF.

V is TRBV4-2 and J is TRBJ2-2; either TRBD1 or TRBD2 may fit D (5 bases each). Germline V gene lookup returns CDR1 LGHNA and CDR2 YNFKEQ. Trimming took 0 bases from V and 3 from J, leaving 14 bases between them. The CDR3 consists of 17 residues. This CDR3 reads CASSQDNSLGDTGELFF. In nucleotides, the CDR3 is TGTGCCAGCAGCCAAGATAACTCCCTGGGGGACACCGGGGAGCTGTTTTTT.

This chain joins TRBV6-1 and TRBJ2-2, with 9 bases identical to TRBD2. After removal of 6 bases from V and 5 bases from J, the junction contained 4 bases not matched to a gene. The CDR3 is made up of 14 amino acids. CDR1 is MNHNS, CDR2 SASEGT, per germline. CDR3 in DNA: TGTGCCAGCAGGTGGCGGGGGGGGACCGGGGAGCTGTTTTTT. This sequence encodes CASRWRGGTGELFF.

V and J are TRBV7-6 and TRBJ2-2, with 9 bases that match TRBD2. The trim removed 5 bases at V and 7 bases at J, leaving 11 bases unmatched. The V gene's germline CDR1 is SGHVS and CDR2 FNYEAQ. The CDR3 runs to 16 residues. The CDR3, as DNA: TGTGCCAGCAGCCGACGGACTAGCGTAGGGGGCGGGGAGCTGTTTTTT. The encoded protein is CASSRRTSVGGGELFF. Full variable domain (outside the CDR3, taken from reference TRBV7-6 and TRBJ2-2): GAGVSQSPRYKVTKRGQDVALRCDPISGHVSLYWYRQALGQGPEFLTYFNYEAQQDKSGLPNDRFSAERPEGSISTLTIQRTEQRDSAMYRCASSRRTSVGGGELFFGEGSRLTVL.

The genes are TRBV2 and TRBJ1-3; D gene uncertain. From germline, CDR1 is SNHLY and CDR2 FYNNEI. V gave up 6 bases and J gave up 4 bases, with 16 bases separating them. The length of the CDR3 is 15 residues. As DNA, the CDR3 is TGTGCCAGCAGAGTAGACATCGCCCCAGGAAACACCATATATTTT. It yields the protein CASRVDIAPGNTIYF.

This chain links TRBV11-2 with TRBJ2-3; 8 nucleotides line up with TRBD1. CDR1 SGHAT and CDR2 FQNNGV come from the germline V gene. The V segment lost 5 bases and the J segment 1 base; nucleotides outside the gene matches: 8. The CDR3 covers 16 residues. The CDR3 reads CASSAGQGVGTDTQYF. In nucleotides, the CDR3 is TGTGCCAGCAGCGCAGGACAGGGAGTAGGCACAGATACGCAGTATTTT.